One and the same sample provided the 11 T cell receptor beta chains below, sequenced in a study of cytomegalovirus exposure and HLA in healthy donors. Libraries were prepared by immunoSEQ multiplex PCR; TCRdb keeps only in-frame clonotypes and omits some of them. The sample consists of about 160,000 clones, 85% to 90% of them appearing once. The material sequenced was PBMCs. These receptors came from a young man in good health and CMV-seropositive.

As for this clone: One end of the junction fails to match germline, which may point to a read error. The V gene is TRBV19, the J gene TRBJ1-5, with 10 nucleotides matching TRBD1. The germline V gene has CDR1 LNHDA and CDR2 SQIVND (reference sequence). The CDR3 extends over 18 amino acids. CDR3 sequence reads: CASSMTGGVPKSSQPQHF. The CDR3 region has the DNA TGTGCCAGTAGCATGACAGGGGGCGTCCCCAAAAGCAGTCAGCCCCAGCATTTT.

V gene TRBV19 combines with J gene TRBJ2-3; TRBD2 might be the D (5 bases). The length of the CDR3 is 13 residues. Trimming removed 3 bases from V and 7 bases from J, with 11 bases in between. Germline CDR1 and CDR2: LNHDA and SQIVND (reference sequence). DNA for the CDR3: TGTGCCAGTAGTATCGGGGAACGGAATACGCAGTATTTT. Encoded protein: CASSIGERNTQYF. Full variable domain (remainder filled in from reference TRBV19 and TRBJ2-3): DGGITQSPKYLFRKEGQNVTLSCEQNLNHDAMYWYRQDPGQGLRLIYYSQIVNDFQKGDIAEGYSVSREKKESFPLTVTSAQKNPTAFYLCASSIGERNTQYFGPGTRLTVL.

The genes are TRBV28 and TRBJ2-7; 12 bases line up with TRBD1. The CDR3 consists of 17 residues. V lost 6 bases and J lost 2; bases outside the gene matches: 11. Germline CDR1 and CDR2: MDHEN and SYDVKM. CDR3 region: CASSPGTGGVPPYEQYF. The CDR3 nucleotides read TGTGCCAGCAGCCCCGGGACAGGGGGCGTTCCTCCCTACGAGCAGTACTTC.

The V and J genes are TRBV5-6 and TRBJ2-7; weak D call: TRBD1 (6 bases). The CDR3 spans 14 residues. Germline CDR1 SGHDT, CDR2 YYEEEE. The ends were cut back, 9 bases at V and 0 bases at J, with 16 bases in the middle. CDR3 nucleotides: TGTGCCACCCAACGAGGGACAAACTCCTACGAGCAGTACTTC. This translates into CATQRGTNSYEQYF.

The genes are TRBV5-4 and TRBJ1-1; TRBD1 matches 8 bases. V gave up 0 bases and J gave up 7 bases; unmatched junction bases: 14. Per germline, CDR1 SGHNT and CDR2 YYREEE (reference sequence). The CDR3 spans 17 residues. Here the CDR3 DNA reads TGTGCCAGCAGCTTGGCCCTTGGACAGGGCGGGGTGGGTGAAGCTTTCTTT. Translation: CASSLALGQGGVGEAFF. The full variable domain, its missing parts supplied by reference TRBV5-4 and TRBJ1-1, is ETGVTQSPTHLIKTRGQQVTLRCSSQSGHNTVSWYQQALGQGPQFIFQYYREEENGRGNFPPRFSGLQFPNYSSELNVNALELDDSALYLCASSLALGQGGVGEAFFGQGTRLTVV.

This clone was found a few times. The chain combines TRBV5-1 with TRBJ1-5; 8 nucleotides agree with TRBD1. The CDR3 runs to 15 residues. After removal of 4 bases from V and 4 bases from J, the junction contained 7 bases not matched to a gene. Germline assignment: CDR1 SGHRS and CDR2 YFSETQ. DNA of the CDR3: TGCGCCAGCAGCCCGACAGGGGAAGGGAATCAGCCCCAGCATTTT. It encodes CASSPTGEGNQPQHF.

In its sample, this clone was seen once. The CDR3 nucleotides read TGTGCCAGCAGCCTTAAAACCAAGTCAGGGGAAGATACGCAGTATTTT. It yields the protein CASSLKTKSGEDTQYF. The chain employs TRBV21-1 and TRBJ2-3; TRBD1 reflects the table's D call only, with no check against the DNA. TRBV21-1 is designated a pseudogene. The CDR3 length is 16 residues.

CDR3: CASSPSGAQPQHF. In nucleotides, the CDR3 is TGTGCCAGCAGCCCTTCAGGGGCTCAGCCCCAGCATTTT. The genes are TRBV9 and TRBJ1-5, with D perhaps matching TRBD1 (6 bases). Trimming took 4 bases from V and 6 from J, leaving 11 bases between them. The CDR3 is 13 residues long. Germline V gene data show CDR1 as SGDLS and CDR2 as YYNGEE.

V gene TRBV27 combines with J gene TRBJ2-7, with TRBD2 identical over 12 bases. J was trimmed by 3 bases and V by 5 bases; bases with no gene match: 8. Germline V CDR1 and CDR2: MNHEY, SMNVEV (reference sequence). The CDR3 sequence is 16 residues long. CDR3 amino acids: CASSTDLAGGVYEQYF. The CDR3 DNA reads TGTGCCAGCAGTACCGACCTAGCGGGAGGGGTCTACGAGCAGTACTTC.

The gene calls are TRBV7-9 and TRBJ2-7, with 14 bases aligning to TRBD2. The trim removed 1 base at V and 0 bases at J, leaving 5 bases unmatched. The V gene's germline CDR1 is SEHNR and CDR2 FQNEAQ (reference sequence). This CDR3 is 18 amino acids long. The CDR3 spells CASSLGLAGGPGSYEQYF. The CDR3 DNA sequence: TGTGCCAGCAGCTTAGGACTAGCGGGAGGGCCGGGCTCCTACGAGCAGTACTTC.

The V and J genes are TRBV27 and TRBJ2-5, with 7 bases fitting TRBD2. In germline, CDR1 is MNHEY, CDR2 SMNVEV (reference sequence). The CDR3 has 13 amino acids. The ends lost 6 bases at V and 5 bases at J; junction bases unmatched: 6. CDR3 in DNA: TGTGCCAGCAGAAAACTAGCGTGGGAGACCCAGTACTTC. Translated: CASRKLAWETQYF.